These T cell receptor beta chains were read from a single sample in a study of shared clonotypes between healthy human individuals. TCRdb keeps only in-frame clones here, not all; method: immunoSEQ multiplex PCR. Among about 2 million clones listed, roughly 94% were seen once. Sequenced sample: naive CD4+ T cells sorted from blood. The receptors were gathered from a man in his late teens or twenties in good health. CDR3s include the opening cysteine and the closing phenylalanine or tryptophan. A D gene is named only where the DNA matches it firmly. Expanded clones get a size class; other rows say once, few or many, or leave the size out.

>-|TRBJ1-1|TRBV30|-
CAWRRLAGTEAFF
TGTGCCTGGAGGAGACTCGCGGGCACTGAAGCTTTCTTT
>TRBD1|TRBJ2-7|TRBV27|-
CASSLSTGGYNEQYF
TGTGCCAGCAGTTTATCCACAGGGGGCTATAACGAGCAGTACTTC
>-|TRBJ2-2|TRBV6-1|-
CASSGGGLANTGELFF
TGTGCCAGCAGTGGGGGGGGGCTAGCGAACACCGGGGAGCTGTTTTTT
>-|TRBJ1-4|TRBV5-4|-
CASSPGRRGEKLFF
TGTGCCAGCAGTCCCGGGCGTCGGGGGGAAAAACTGTTTTTT
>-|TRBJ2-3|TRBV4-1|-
CASSQGLSAVMGDTQYF
TGCGCCAGCAGCCAAGGTTTATCCGCCGTGATGGGAGATACGCAGTATTTT
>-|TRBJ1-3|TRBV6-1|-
CASSAQGGSGNTIYF
TGTGCCAGCAGTGCCCAGGGAGGCTCTGGAAACACCATATATTTT
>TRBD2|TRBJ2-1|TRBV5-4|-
CASSPPPSGGGNEQFF
TGTGCCAGCAGCCCGCCACCTAGCGGGGGTGGCAATGAGCAGTTCTTC
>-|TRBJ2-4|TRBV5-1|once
CASSAGTGKNIQYF
TGCGCCAGCAGCGCCGGGACGGGGAAAAACATTCAGTACTTC
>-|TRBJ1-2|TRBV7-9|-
CASSPPGANYGYTF
TGTGCCAGCAGCCCCCCGGGGGCTAACTATGGCTACACCTTC
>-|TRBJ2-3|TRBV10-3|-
CAISSDHTDTQYF
TGTGCCATCAGCTCCGACCACACAGATACGCAGTATTTT
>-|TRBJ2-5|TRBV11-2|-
CASSLLYSRQETQYF
TGTGCCAGCAGCTTATTGTACAGCAGACAAGAGACCCAGTACTTC
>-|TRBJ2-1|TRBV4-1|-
CASSQADRLGNNEQFF
TGCGCCAGCAGCCAAGCAGACAGGTTAGGCAACAATGAGCAGTTCTTC
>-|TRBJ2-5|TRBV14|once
CASSQNRETQYF
TGTGCCAGCAGCCAAAACCGGGAGACCCAGTACTTC
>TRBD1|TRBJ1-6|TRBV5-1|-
CASRGAGTGNSPLHF
TGCGCCAGCAGGGGGGCCGGGACAGGGAATTCACCCCTCCACTTT
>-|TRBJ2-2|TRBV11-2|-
CASSLDSRAGNTGELFF
TGTGCCAGCAGCTTAGATTCGCGAGCGGGGAACACCGGGGAGCTGTTTTTT
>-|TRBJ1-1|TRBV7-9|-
CASSLAKSRSNTEAFF
TGTGCCAGCAGCTTAGCAAAATCCAGGTCAAACACTGAAGCTTTCTTT
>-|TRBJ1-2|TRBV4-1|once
CASSQDSGAYGYTF
TGCGCCAGCAGCCAAGATTCTGGGGCCTATGGCTACACCTTC
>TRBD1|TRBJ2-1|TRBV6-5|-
CASSLAGQGFNEQFF
TGTGCCAGCAGCCTGGCGGGACAGGGTTTCAATGAGCAGTTCTTC
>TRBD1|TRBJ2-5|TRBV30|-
CAWRGTGVSQTQYF
TGTGCCTGGAGAGGAACAGGGGTGTCCCAGACCCAGTACTTC
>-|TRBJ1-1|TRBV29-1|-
CSVAGGSNTEAFF
TGCAGCGTCGCGGGGGGCAGTAACACTGAAGCTTTCTTT
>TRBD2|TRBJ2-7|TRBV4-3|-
CASSQGTSGTGYEQYF
TGCGCCAGCAGCCAAGGGACTAGCGGAACAGGATACGAGCAGTACTTC
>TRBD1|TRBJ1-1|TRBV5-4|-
CASSFTGGKYSEAFF
TGTGCCAGCAGCTTTACAGGGGGGAAGTATTCTGAAGCTTTCTTT